In this sample, the clone carrying this TCR beta chain turned up a few times. The antigen is undetermined. It was with a sample-barcoded 5' primer and a J-beta primer mix that a second PCR of roughly 6 to 12 cycles was run. Using its own MiXCR run on the 5' RACE reads, TCRdb lists one record per CDR3 protein. The sample carries approximately 760,000 distinct CDR3 sequences, approximately 25% recorded once. These data originate in a study of blood T cells in healthy people across ages. Findings and limits, study-wide: Changes in expanded clonotypes were possibly confounded, as the CMV status of donors was unknown. Getting older went along with TCR beta diversity per million T cells dropping roughly linearly.

Healthy Russian Caucasian donors spanned ages about 6 to 100 years. The V gene lost 0 bases and the J gene lost 1 base, with 10 bases spanning the gap. Germline CDR1 SGHRS, CDR2 YFSETQ. The CDR3 covers 15 residues. Separately, the same data were catalogued under a study of T cells of mothers and their children. That source reports: Related mother-child pairs shared marginally more repertoire than unrelated pairs, though not significantly.

The specimen sequenced was blood. The chain employs TRBV5-1 and TRBJ1-1; D gene unclear. The sequence derives from a boy between 10 and 17 years old in good health. CDR3 sequence (DNA): TGCGCCAGCAGCTTGGTTGGTCTGGCGAACACTGAAGCTTTCTTT. Translated: CASSLVGLANTEAFF.